This T cell receptor beta chain was sequenced in a study of blood T cell repertoires in COVID-19. Across the study: Sources were T cells, B-cell-depleted T cells, or PBMCs; the material itself was cDNA or gDNA.

Germline trimming cut 2 bases from V and 8 bases from J; bases unmatched to any gene: 2. This CDR3 comprises 14 residues. In germline, CDR1 is MDHEN, CDR2 SYDVKM. Assay used: immunoSEQ multiplex PCR; TCRdb lists only in-frame clones, some missing. The table lists 140,000 to 150,000 clones, 80% to 90% of them singletons, with more than 3% in the top ten. The study recruited people aged about 18 to 95 years across around 24 US areas. This receptor was obtained from a woman aged 50 to 65 with acute COVID-19. Sample: PBMCs or T cells enriched from blood (not recorded which). V and J are TRBV28 and TRBJ1-4, with 10 bases that match TRBD1. CDR3 in amino acids: CASSLGTGAEKLFF. The CDR3 DNA is TGTGCCAGCAGTTTAGGGACAGGGGCGGAAAAACTGTTTTTT.